These 21 T cell receptor beta chains came from one sample sequenced in a study of T cell repertoires in cytomegalovirus infection. Their recognized antigens are unknown. TCRdb analysed the reads with MiXCR anew, one entry per CDR3 protein. The table has about 340,000 distinct CDR3 sequences, just under 30% seen once; the top ten hold 15% to 25%. Sample: cultured PBMCs, taken from culture after CMV antigen stimulation. The receptors here all came from a human donor in good health (CMV status not recorded). Some clones in this sample may be carry-over from other donors' samples.

This clonotype occurred once. The chain joins TRBV6-1 to TRBJ1-2; TRBD1 might be the D (6 bases). CDR1 is MNHNS, CDR2 SASEGT, per germline. Trimming pared 7 bases from V and 8 bases from J, leaving 20 bases between. The CDR3 loop spans 14 amino acids. The CDR3 region has the DNA TGTGCCAGCAAGGCCGATTTGACAGGCGGCGGCTACACCTTC. This gives the protein CASKADLTGGGYTF.

V gene TRBV7-2 combines with J gene TRBJ2-3, with D uncertain. Germline values: CDR1 SGHTA, CDR2 FQGNSA. The CDR3 is 13 residues long. With 5 bases removed from V and 6 bases from J, the gap between germline ends came to 12 bases. CDR3 sequence reads: CASSPPPADTQYF. CDR3 coding DNA: TGTGCCAGCAGCCCGCCCCCAGCGGATACGCAGTATTTT.

Regarding this clonotype: A single base separates this from a much larger clone, so it may be a read error. This chain connects TRBV12-3 or TRBV12-4 to TRBJ1-1; D remains unclear. This CDR3 spans 15 amino acids. The ends were cut back, 1 base at V and 2 bases at J, with 11 bases in the middle. The CDR3 reads CASSLEAGINTEAFF. The CDR3 bases are TGTGCCAGCAGTTTAGAGGCAGGAATCAACACTGAAGCTTTCTTT.

This clonotype was detected only a few times. This chain connects TRBV5-6 to TRBJ1-2, with 7 bases identical to TRBD1. V shed 3 bases, J shed 6 bases, and the junction held 11 bases outside the gene matches. This CDR3 has 15 amino acids. From germline, CDR1 is SGHDT and CDR2 YYEEEE. The CDR3 coding sequence is TGTGCCAGCAGCTACCGGACAGGCGGTCGACATGGCTACACCTTC. Its protein is CASSYRTGGRHGYTF. Full variable domain (missing parts from reference TRBV5-6 and TRBJ1-2): DAGVTQSPTHLIKTRGQQVTLRCSPKSGHDTVSWYQQALGQGPQFIFQYYEEEERQRGNFPDRFSGHQFPNYSSELNVNALLLGDSALYLCASSYRTGGRHGYTFGSGTRLTVV.

The chain links TRBV2 to TRBJ1-1, with D maybe TRBD1 (6 bases). The germline V gene encodes CDR1 SNHLY and CDR2 FYNNEI. This CDR3 has 15 residues. Deletions cut 7 bases from V and 3 bases from J, with 18 bases between. The CDR3 DNA follows: TGTGCCAGCATTCAGGGGATTGTGTCGGACACTGAAGCTTTCTTT. Amino acid sequence: CASIQGIVSDTEAFF.

At least ten counts were recorded for this clonotype. Germline is not matched at one junction end, which may reflect a read error. The chain employs TRBV7-7 and TRBJ2-1, with D tentatively TRBD1 or TRBD2 (6 bases each). This CDR3 has 17 residues. Germline V gene sequence: CDR1 SSHAT, CDR2 FNYEAQ (reference sequence). CDR3 sequence (DNA): TGTGCTAGCAGCTCCGGGACAAGGGGGGATATTTACAATGAGCAGTTCTTC. Its protein is CASSSGTRGDIYNEQFF.

V is TRBV7-4 and J is TRBJ2-5; 11 bases map to TRBD2. V trimming: 5 bases; J trimming: 0 bases; junction bases outside the gene matches: 5. CDR1 and CDR2 from the germline V gene are SGHVT and SQSDAQ. The length of the CDR3 is 16 residues. CDR3 protein: CASSPGTSGNQETQYF. The DNA for the CDR3 is TGTGCCAGCAGCCCCGGGACTAGCGGAAACCAAGAGACCCAGTACTTC.

V gene TRBV5-5 combines with J gene TRBJ1-1; D not certain. The V end lost 6 bases, the J end lost 5 bases, and 17 bases lay between the germline ends. Germline V gives CDR1 SGHKS, CDR2 YYEKEE (reference sequence). The CDR3 loop spans 14 amino acids. Written as DNA, the CDR3 is TGTGCCAGCACCTATAGGGAGGTGAGGACTGAAGCTTTCTTT. Protein sequence: CASTYREVRTEAFF.

This clonotype was counted between two and nine times. V and J are TRBV12-3 or TRBV12-4 and TRBJ2-1; 13 positions match TRBD2. Trimming cost V 1 base and J 10 bases; bases outside gene matches: 7. CDR3 length: 16 residues. CDR3 in DNA: TGTGCCAGCAGTTTAGGCAACCCGGGACTAGCGGGAGAGCAGTTCTTC. This translates into CASSLGNPGLAGEQFF.

This clonotype has ten or more counts. The chain links TRBV7-9 to TRBJ2-1; 13 bases fit TRBD2. V lost 1 base, J lost 3 bases, and 3 bases stayed unmatched. The CDR3 is 17 residues long. The germline gives CDR1 SEHNR, CDR2 FQNEAQ (reference sequence). CDR3 residues: CASSLGLAGGLYNEQFF. In DNA form, the CDR3 reads TGTGCCAGCAGCTTAGGACTAGCGGGGGGTCTCTACAATGAGCAGTTCTTC.

In this sample, this clonotype turned up a few times. The chain's CDR3 is CASSDETVQYF. CDR3 DNA: TGTGCCAGCAGTGATGAGACGGTCCAGTACTTC. V and J are TRBV2 and TRBJ2-5; D is ambiguous. CDR3 size: 11 residues. The germline gives CDR1 SNHLY, CDR2 FYNNEI. The V and J ends lost 3 bases and 10 bases respectively, with 9 bases between them.

The rearrangement uses TRBV12-3 or TRBV12-4 and TRBJ1-1; 7 bases map to TRBD1. Germline trimming cut 6 bases from V and 9 bases from J; bases unmatched to any gene: 7. CDR3 length: 12 residues. DNA for the CDR3: TGTGCCAGCAGCCGGGAGGACAGGAAAGCTTTCTTT. Its translation is CASSREDRKAFF.

This clonotype was observed a handful of times. The genes are TRBV5-1 and TRBJ1-1; a possible D gene is TRBD1 (6 bases). Germline V lookup: CDR1 SGHRS, CDR2 YFSETQ. Trimming cost V 1 base and J 5 bases, with 12 bases left between them. The CDR3 contains 14 residues. The chain's CDR3 is CASSLPNQGTEAFF. In DNA form, the CDR3 reads TGCGCCAGCAGCTTGCCCAATCAGGGGACTGAAGCTTTCTTT. The full variable domain, completed using reference TRBV5-1 and TRBJ1-1, is KAGVTQTPRYLIKTRGQQVTLSCSPISGHRSVSWYQQTPGQGLQFLFEYFSETQRNKGNFPGRFSGRQFSNSRSEMNVSTLELGDSALYLCASSLPNQGTEAFFGQGTRLTVV.

This clonotype was counted a few times. The chain joins TRBV7-6 to TRBJ2-4, with unresolved D. Germline lookup yields CDR1 SGHVS and CDR2 FNYEAQ. The CDR3 has 17 residues. The V gene lost 1 base and the J gene lost 2 bases, with 15 bases spanning the gap. CDR3 region: CASSLVGGPGPKNIQYF. The CDR3 nucleotides are TGTGCCAGCAGCTTAGTGGGCGGCCCCGGGCCCAAAAACATTCAGTACTTC.

The chain links TRBV5-1 to TRBJ1-1; unclear D gene. Between the trimmed V and J ends, which lost 4 bases and 0 bases, there was a span of 16 bases. Germline-derived CDR1 and CDR2 are SGHRS and YFSETQ. The CDR3 sequence is 16 residues long. The DNA of the CDR3 is TGCGCCAGCAGCCCGCTTATTGGTGCCTTGAACACTGAAGCTTTCTTT. Protein sequence: CASSPLIGALNTEAFF.

This clonotype was counted at least ten times. The chain couples TRBV9 to TRBJ2-7; 8 bases fit TRBD2. Per the germline V gene, CDR1 is SGDLS and CDR2 is YYNGEE. Losses at the gene ends were 0 bases for V and 2 bases for J; bases not matched to a gene: 7. There are 16 residues in the CDR3. The CDR3 DNA reads TGTGCCAGCAGCGTAGCTCCAGCGGGGGTAACCTACGAGCAGTACTTC. This sequence encodes CASSVAPAGVTYEQYF.

This clonotype was counted ten times or more. The chain has TRBV27 and TRBJ2-5; 11 bases agree with TRBD1. V lost 2 bases to trimming and J lost 2 bases; unmatched junction nucleotides: 7. This CDR3 spans 17 amino acids. Germline V CDR1 and CDR2: MNHEY, SMNVEV (reference sequence). The CDR3 DNA follows: TGTGCCAGCAGTTTACGGACAGGGGGCGGCGGGCAAGAGACCCAGTACTTC. It is translated as CASSLRTGGGGQETQYF.

The chain links TRBV20-1 to TRBJ2-1, with 9 positions matching TRBD2. V lost 1 base to trimming and J lost 0 bases; unmatched junction nucleotides: 10. The germline gives CDR1 DFQATT, CDR2 SNEGSKA (reference sequence). CDR3 size: 18 residues. The CDR3 protein is CSARGGLAGQTSYNEQFF. CDR3 nucleotides: TGCAGTGCTAGAGGCGGGCTAGCGGGACAGACCTCCTACAATGAGCAGTTCTTC.

This sequence joins TRBV6-5 and TRBJ1-5; D is unclear. The CDR3 extends over 12 amino acids. The germline gives CDR1 MNHEY, CDR2 SVGAGI. The V end lost 6 bases, the J end lost 9 bases, and 12 bases lay between the germline ends. The CDR3, as DNA: TGTGCCAGCAGGCCTCCGAAGGGGCCCCAGCATTTT. Protein sequence: CASRPPKGPQHF.

The chain combines TRBV6-2 or TRBV6-3 with TRBJ2-1, with a possible D match to TRBD2 (6 bases). The CDR3 is 15 amino acids. Germline assignment: CDR1 MNHEY and CDR2 SVGEGT. V dropped 5 bases and J dropped 10 bases, with 21 bases sitting between them. CDR3 in amino acids: CASSERPGGVGEQFF. The CDR3 bases are TGTGCCAGCAGTGAGCGGCCGGGCGGGGTTGGAGAGCAGTTCTTC.

This clonotype was detected ten times or more. The V and J genes are TRBV7-8 and TRBJ1-1; D is possibly TRBD1 (5 bases). The germline gives CDR1 SGHVS, CDR2 FQNEAQ. This CDR3 has 18 residues. The V end was cut by 4 bases, the J end by 0 bases, with 21 bases between. CDR3 in amino acids: CASSSSLTPGRVNTEAFF. The CDR3 coding sequence is TGTGCCAGCAGCTCAAGCCTTACTCCGGGACGGGTGAACACTGAAGCTTTCTTT. The full variable domain, its missing parts supplied by reference TRBV7-8 and TRBJ1-1, is GAGVSQSPRYKVAKRGQDVALRCDPISGHVSLFWYQQALGQGPEFLTYFQNEAQLDKSGLPSDRFFAERPEGSVSTLKIQRTQQEDSAVYLCASSSSLTPGRVNTEAFFGQGTRLTVV.